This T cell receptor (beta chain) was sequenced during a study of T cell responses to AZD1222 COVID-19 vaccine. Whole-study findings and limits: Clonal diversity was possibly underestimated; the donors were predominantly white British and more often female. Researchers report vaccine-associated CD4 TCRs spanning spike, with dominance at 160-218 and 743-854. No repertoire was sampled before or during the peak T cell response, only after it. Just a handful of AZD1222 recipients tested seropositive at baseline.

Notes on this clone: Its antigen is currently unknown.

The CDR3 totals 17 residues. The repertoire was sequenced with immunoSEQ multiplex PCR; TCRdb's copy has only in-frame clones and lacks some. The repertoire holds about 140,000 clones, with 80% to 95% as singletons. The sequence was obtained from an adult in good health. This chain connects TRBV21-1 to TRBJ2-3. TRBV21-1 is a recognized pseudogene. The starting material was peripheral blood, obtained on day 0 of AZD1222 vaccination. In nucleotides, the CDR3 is TGTGCCAGCAGCAAGTTGTACGCGTCAGTCGACCAGTATACGCAGTATTTT. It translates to CASSKLYASVDQYTQYF.